These 19 T cell receptor beta chains came from one sample sequenced in a study of vaccination effects on CD4 cells after COVID-19. The antigens for these receptors are not known. The culture ran for about 11 days, and then CD4+ T cells were isolated. The repertoire was sequenced with immunoSEQ multiplex PCR; TCRdb's copy has only in-frame clones and lacks some. Of tens of thousands of clones listed, over 60% were seen once; the top ten hold around 2.9%. This material consisted of CD4+ T cells from PBMCs cultured without peptide, taken before COVID-19 vaccination. The receptor source for this set is a human donor who received a COVID-19 vaccine.

A few counts support this clone. This chain joins TRBV5-5 and TRBJ1-3, with TRBD1 as a possible D gene (5 bases). V lost 3 bases to trimming and J lost 0 bases, with 16 bases between them. Germline V lookup: CDR1 SGHKS, CDR2 YYEKEE (reference sequence). The CDR3 contains 17 residues. CDR3: CASSSPPGHPSGNTIYF. The CDR3 coding sequence is TGTGCCAGCAGCTCTCCACCTGGACATCCCTCTGGAAACACCATATATTTT.

The rearrangement links TRBV19 to TRBJ2-1; unclear D gene. CDR1 and CDR2 from the germline V gene are LNHDA and SQIVND (reference sequence). The germline V and J ends were trimmed by 3 bases and 0 bases, with 9 bases remaining between them. CDR3 length: 15 residues. The CDR3 reads CASSMGRYSYNEQFF. The CDR3 bases are TGTGCCAGTAGTATGGGCAGATACTCCTACAATGAGCAGTTCTTC.

This clone was seen more than once but under ten times. V and J are TRBV2 and TRBJ2-7; D uncertain. There are 14 residues in the CDR3. Germline V gene lookup returns CDR1 SNHLY and CDR2 FYNNEI. V lost 3 bases and J 0 bases, leaving 9 bases between the germline ends. In DNA, the CDR3 is TGTGCCAGCAGTGAGTTCGAGGCCTCCTACGAGCAGTACGTC. Translation gives CASSEFEASYEQYV.

This clone was seen a few times. The chain has TRBV5-1 and TRBJ1-2, with 7 bases aligning to TRBD1. Losses at the gene ends were 0 bases for V and 4 bases for J; bases not matched to a gene: 15. The CDR3 consists of 18 residues. The germline CDR1 and CDR2 sequences are SGHRS and YFSETQ. CDR3 sequence: CASSLGPGGTATTYGYTF. The CDR3 DNA sequence: TGCGCCAGCAGCTTGGGGCCAGGCGGGACAGCTACAACCTATGGCTACACCTTC.

The gene calls are TRBV18 and TRBJ2-5; tentatively, D is TRBD2 (5 bases). The CDR3 loop spans 14 amino acids. Germline values: CDR1 KGHSH, CDR2 LQKENI. Trimming left V 0 bases short and J 3 bases short, with 8 bases between. The CDR3 region is CASSPPEGKETQYF. The CDR3 bases are TGTGCCAGCTCACCACCTGAGGGTAAAGAGACCCAGTACTTC.

The chain combines TRBV5-1 with TRBJ2-5; perhaps TRBD1 as D (5 bases). V shed 4 bases and J shed 3 bases, with 13 bases lying between them. Germline V gives CDR1 SGHRS, CDR2 YFSETQ. The CDR3 is 14 residues long. CDR3 in amino acids: CASSPLSGKETQYF. The CDR3 DNA follows: TGCGCCAGCAGCCCCCTCTCAGGGAAAGAGACCCAGTACTTC.

This chain joins TRBV24-1 and TRBJ2-3, with 12 bases that match TRBD2. The CDR3 runs to 15 residues. The germline V gene encodes CDR1 KGHDR and CDR2 SFDVKD. The junction had 9 bases not matched to a gene; V was cut back by 9 bases and J by 6 bases. CDR3 nucleotide sequence: TGTGCCACCGCTAGCGGGGGGGCTAAAGGGGATACGCAGTATTTT. Translation: CATASGGAKGDTQYF.

The chain carries TRBV30 and TRBJ1-5, with D possibly matching TRBD1 (5 bases). The CDR3 extends over 15 amino acids. Trimming removed 5 bases at V and 3 bases at J, with 17 bases between. The germline CDR1 and CDR2 sequences are GTSNPN and SVGIG (reference sequence). The CDR3 DNA reads as TGTGCCTGGGGTGGTACCGGGACGAACAATCAGCCCCAGCATTTT. Translated: CAWGGTGTNNQPQHF.

The rearrangement links TRBV18 to TRBJ2-1; a possible D gene is TRBD2 (5 bases). The CDR3 extends over 13 amino acids. Germline values: CDR1 KGHSH, CDR2 LQKENI. V was pared by 2 bases and J by 8 bases, with 10 bases between. CDR3 in DNA: TGTGCCAGCTCACCAACGGGGTCCGATGAGCAGTTCTTC. This gives the protein CASSPTGSDEQFF.

The rearrangement links TRBV10-2 to TRBJ2-5; D is undetermined. Germline assignment: CDR1 WSHSY and CDR2 SAAADI. The germline V and J ends were trimmed by 0 bases and 9 bases, with 11 bases remaining between them. CDR3 length: 13 residues. DNA for the CDR3: TGCGCCAGCAGTGAGTCGCTTGGCAGCTCCCAGTACTTC. Translated, it gives CASSESLGSSQYF.

V is TRBV30 and J is TRBJ2-4; 9 bases align to TRBD1. CDR1 and CDR2 from the germline V gene are GTSNPN and SVGIG (reference sequence). This CDR3 is 14 amino acids long. Trimming at V came to 2 bases and at J to 4 bases, leaving 3 bases not matched to a gene. The CDR3 nucleotides are TGTGCCTGGAGTCTGGGGACAGGGAAAAACATTCAGTACTTC. This translates into CAWSLGTGKNIQYF.

This clone was observed once. This chain joins TRBV10-3 and TRBJ1-4; TRBD1 matches 7 bases. Germline V CDR1 and CDR2: ENHRY, SYGVKD. Unmatched junction bases numbered 8, after V lost 4 bases and J lost 6 bases. The CDR3 consists of 15 residues. This CDR3 reads CAISAHQGEDEKLFF. The CDR3 DNA reads as TGTGCCATCAGTGCCCATCAGGGGGAAGATGAAAAACTGTTTTTT.

The genes are TRBV2 and TRBJ1-3; perhaps TRBD1 as D (6 bases). CDR3 size: 15 residues. CDR1 is SNHLY, CDR2 FYNNEI, per germline. Trimming took 8 bases from V and 0 from J, leaving 14 bases between them. The CDR3 DNA follows: TGTGCCAGCGGAGGGGGGGTGAGCTCTGGAAACACCATATATTTT. It encodes CASGGGVSSGNTIYF.

This chain connects TRBV6-5 to TRBJ1-1, with unresolved D. The V gene lost 6 bases and the J gene lost 0 bases, with 8 bases spanning the gap. Germline assignment: CDR1 MNHEY and CDR2 SVGAGI. The CDR3 has 13 residues. The CDR3 sequence: CASSVTMNTEAFF. CDR3 DNA: TGTGCCAGCAGCGTGACTATGAACACTGAAGCTTTCTTT.

The chain links TRBV24-1 to TRBJ2-5; 9 nucleotides match TRBD1. Germline lookup yields CDR1 KGHDR and CDR2 SFDVKD. CDR3 length equals 15 residues. J was trimmed by 5 bases and V by 3 bases; bases with no gene match: 6. CDR3 region: CATSDGTGMRETQYF. CDR3 sequence (DNA): TGTGCCACCAGTGATGGGACAGGGATGAGGGAGACCCAGTACTTC.

The V gene is TRBV21-1, the J gene TRBJ2-7; the table's D call TRBD2 went unverified against the DNA. TRBV21-1 constitutes a pseudogene. The CDR3 length is 16 residues. CDR3 bases: TGTGCCAGCAGAGAGAATATCTCTCGGGGGGCTTACGAGCAGTACGTC. It codes for CASRENISRGAYEQYV.

This rearrangement joins TRBV28 to TRBJ1-1; no reliable D call. Germline V gene lookup returns CDR1 MDHEN and CDR2 SYDVKM. The CDR3 loop spans 11 amino acids. Trimming took off 3 bases at V and 7 bases at J, with 6 bases between the two ends. Here the CDR3 DNA reads TGTGCCAGCAGTTTCAATCTTGAAGCTTTCTTT. The encoded protein is CASSFNLEAFF.

J is TRBJ1-4 and V is TRBV5-1, with 10 bases that match TRBD1. The CDR3 consists of 15 residues. Germline V gives CDR1 SGHRS, CDR2 YFSETQ. J was trimmed by 7 bases and V by 5 bases; bases with no gene match: 8. The CDR3 sequence is CASSPTTGGGEKLFF. In DNA, the CDR3 is TGCGCCAGCAGTCCTACGACAGGGGGCGGTGAAAAACTGTTTTTT.

The CDR3 DNA sequence: TGTGCCAGCAGCTTAGCCCCAGGGCAAGGCTACACCTTC. This translates into CASSLAPGQGYTF. The V gene is TRBV7-8, the J gene TRBJ1-2; D possibly corresponds to TRBD1 (5 bases). Trimming removed 0 bases at V and 8 bases at J, with 10 bases between. The CDR3 is 13 residues long. CDR1 SGHVS and CDR2 FQNEAQ come from the germline V gene.